This T cell receptor beta chain was found in a study of OX40 agonist ivuxolimab in advanced cancers. Background on the study: Patients treated during dose escalation were battling hepatocellular carcinoma, melanoma, renal cell or head and neck cancer.

This table comes from immunoSEQ multiplex PCR, and its TCRdb copy is limited to in-frame clones, with some not included. The top ten clones hold around 0.37% of a sample with some 64,000 clones, 70% to 90% of them seen once. CDR3 length equals 10 residues. V lost 4 bases, J lost 5 bases, and 2 bases lay in between. Germline V gene lookup returns CDR1 SNHLY and CDR2 FYNNEI. The sequencing here drew on CD4+ or CD8+ T cells sorted from blood, taken in a trial of the OX40 agonist ivuxolimab. The receptor comes from an adult with an advanced solid tumor such as melanoma, head and neck, liver or kidney cancer. This rearrangement joins TRBV2 to TRBJ2-5; D is undetermined. As DNA, the CDR3 is TGTGCCAGCAGTGGGGAGACCCAGTACTTC. It specifies CASSGETQYF. The full variable domain, rest sourced from reference TRBV2 and TRBJ2-5, is EPEVTQTPSHQVTQMGQEVILRCVPISNHLYFYWYRQILGQKVEFLVSFYNNEISEKSEIFDDQFSVERPDGSNFTLKIRSTKLEDSAMYFCASSGETQYFGPGTRLLVL.